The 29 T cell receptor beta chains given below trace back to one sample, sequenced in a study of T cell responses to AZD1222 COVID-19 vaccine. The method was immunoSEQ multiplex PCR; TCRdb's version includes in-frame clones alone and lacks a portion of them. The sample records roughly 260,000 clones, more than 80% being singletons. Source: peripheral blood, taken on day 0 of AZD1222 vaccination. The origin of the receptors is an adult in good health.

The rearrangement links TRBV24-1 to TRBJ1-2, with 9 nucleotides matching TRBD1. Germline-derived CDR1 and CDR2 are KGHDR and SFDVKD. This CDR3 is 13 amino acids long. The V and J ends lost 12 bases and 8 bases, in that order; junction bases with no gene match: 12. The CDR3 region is CAARQGERRGYTF. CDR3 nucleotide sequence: TGTGCCGCCCGACAGGGGGAAAGAAGGGGCTACACCTTC.

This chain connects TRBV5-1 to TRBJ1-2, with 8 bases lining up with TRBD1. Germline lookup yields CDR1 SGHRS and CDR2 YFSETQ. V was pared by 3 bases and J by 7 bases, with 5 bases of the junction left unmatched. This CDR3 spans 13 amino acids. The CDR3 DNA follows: TGCGCCAGCAGCTCGGACAGGGCAGGTGGCTACACCTTC. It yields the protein CASSSDRAGGYTF. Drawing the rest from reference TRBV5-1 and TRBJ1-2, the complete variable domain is KAGVTQTPRYLIKTRGQQVTLSCSPISGHRSVSWYQQTPGQGLQFLFEYFSETQRNKGNFPGRFSGRQFSNSRSEMNVSTLELGDSALYLCASSSDRAGGYTFGSGTRLTVV.

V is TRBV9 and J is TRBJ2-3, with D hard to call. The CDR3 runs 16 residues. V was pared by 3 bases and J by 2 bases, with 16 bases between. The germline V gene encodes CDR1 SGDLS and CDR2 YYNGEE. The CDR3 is CASSGNRRDITDTQYF. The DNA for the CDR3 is TGTGCCAGCAGCGGCAATAGGAGAGACATCACAGATACGCAGTATTTT. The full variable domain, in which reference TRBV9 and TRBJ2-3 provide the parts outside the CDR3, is DSGVTQTPKHLITATGQRVTLRCSPRSGDLSVYWYQQSLDQGLQFLIQYYNGEERAKGNILERFSAQQFPDLHSELNLSSLELGDSALYFCASSGNRRDITDTQYFGPGTRLTVL.

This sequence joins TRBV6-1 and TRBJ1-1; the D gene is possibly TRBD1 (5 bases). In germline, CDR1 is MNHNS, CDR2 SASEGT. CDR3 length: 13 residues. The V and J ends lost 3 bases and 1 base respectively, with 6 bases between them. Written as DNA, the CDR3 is TGTGCCAGCAGTGATCAGGGGAACACTGAAGCTTTCTTT. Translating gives CASSDQGNTEAFF.

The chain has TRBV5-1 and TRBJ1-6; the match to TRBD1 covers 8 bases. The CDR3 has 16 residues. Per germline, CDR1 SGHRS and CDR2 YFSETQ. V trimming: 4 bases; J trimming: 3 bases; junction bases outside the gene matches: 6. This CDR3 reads CASSQGAGSYNSPLHF. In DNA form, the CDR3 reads TGCGCCAGCAGCCAGGGGGCAGGGAGCTATAATTCACCCCTCCACTTT.

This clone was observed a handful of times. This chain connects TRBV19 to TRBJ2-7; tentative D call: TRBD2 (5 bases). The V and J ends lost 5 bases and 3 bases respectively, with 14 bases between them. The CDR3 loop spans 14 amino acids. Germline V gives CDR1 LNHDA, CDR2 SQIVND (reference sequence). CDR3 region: CASSDVGVHYEQYF. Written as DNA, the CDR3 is TGTGCCAGTAGTGATGTCGGGGTTCACTACGAGCAGTACTTC.

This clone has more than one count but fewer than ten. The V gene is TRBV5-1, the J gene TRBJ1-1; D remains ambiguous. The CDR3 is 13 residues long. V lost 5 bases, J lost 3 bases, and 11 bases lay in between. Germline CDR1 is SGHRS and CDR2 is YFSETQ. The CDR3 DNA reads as TGCGCCAGCAGTGAGACGAGGGACACTGAAGCTTTCTTT. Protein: CASSETRDTEAFF.

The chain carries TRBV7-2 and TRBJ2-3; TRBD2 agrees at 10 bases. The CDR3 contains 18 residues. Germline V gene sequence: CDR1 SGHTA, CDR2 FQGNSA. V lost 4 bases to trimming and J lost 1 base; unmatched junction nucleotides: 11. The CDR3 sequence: CASSSSSGRARGTDTQYF. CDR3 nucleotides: TGTGCCAGCAGCTCCTCAAGCGGGAGGGCCCGTGGCACAGATACGCAGTATTTT.

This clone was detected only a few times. DNA of the CDR3: TGTGCCAGCAGCCAAGCTGGGACAGCCCTATCAGATTACGAGCAGTACTTC. This translates into CASSQAGTALSDYEQYF. The chain joins TRBV3-1 (or the pseudogene TRBV3-2) to TRBJ2-7, with 7 bases fitting TRBD1. This CDR3 is built from 17 residues. Per the germline V gene, CDR1 is LGHDT and CDR2 is YNNKEL (reference sequence). V shed 1 base, J shed 4 bases, and the junction held 13 bases outside the gene matches.

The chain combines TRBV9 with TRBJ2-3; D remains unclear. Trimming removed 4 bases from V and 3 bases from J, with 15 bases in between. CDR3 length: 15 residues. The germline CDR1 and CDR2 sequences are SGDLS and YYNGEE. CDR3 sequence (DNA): TGTGCCAGCAGCCCCCACCGGGTGGATACAGATACGCAGTATTTT. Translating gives CASSPHRVDTDTQYF.

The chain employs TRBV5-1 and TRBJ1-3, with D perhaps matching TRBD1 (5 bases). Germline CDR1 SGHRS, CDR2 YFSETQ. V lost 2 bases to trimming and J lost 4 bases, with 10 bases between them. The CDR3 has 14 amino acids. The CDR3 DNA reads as TGCGCCAGCAGCTTCCAGGGTGCCGGAAACACCATATATTTT. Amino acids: CASSFQGAGNTIYF. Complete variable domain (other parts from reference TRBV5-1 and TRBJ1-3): KAGVTQTPRYLIKTRGQQVTLSCSPISGHRSVSWYQQTPGQGLQFLFEYFSETQRNKGNFPGRFSGRQFSNSRSEMNVSTLELGDSALYLCASSFQGAGNTIYFGEGSWLTVV.

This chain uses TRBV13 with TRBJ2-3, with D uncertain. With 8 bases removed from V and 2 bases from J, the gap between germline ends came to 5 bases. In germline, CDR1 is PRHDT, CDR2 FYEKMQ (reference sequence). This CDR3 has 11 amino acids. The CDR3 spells CASAITDTQYF. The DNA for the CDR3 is TGTGCCAGCGCTATCACAGATACGCAGTATTTT.

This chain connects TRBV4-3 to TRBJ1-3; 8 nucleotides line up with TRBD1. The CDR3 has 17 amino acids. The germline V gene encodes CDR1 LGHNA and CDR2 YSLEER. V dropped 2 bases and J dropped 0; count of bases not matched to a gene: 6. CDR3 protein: CASSQSGQAYSGNTIYF. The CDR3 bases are TGCGCCAGCAGCCAATCGGGACAGGCGTACTCTGGAAACACCATATATTTT.

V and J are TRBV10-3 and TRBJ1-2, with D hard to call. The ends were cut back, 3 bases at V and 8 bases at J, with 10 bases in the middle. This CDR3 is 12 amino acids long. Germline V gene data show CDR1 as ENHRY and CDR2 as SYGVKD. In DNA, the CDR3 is TGTGCCATCAGTGATTACCTCGAAGGCTACACCTTC. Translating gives CAISDYLEGYTF.

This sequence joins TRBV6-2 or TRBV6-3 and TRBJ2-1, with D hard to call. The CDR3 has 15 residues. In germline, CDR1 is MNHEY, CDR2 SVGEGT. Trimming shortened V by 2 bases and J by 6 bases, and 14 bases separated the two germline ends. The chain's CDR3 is CASSYGSVSFNEQFF. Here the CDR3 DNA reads TGTGCCAGCAGTTACGGGTCCGTTAGCTTCAATGAGCAGTTCTTC.

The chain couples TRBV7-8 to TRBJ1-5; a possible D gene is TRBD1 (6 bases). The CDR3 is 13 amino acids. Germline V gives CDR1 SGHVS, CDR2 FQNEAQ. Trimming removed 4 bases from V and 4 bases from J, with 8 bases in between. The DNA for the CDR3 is TGTGCCAGCAGCTCCGGACAGAATCAGCCCCAGCATTTT. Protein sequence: CASSSGQNQPQHF.

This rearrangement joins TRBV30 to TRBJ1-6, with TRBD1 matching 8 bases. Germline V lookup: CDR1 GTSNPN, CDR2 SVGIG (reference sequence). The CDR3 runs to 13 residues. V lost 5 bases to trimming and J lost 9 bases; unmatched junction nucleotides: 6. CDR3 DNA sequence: TGTGCCTGGGGAGTGGACAGGGTTTCACCCCTCCACTTT. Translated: CAWGVDRVSPLHF.

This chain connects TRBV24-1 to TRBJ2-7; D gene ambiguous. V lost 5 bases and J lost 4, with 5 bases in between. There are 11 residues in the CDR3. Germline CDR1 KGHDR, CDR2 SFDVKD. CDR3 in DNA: TGTGCCACCAGTGGACGGTACGAGCAGTACTTC. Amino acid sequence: CATSGRYEQYF.

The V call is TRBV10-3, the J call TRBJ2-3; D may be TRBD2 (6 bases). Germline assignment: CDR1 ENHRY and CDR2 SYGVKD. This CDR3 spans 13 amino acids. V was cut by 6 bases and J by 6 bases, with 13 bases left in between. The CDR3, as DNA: TGTGCCATCAGGCCGGGGGACGGGGATACGCAGTATTTT. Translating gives CAIRPGDGDTQYF.

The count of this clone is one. CDR3 in amino acids: CASSIYETEAFF. The CDR3 coding sequence is TGTGCCAGTAGTATTTATGAAACTGAAGCTTTCTTT. The V gene is TRBV19, the J gene TRBJ1-1; D ambiguous. The CDR3 length is 12 residues. The V and J ends lost 3 bases and 5 bases respectively, with 7 bases between them. The germline CDR1 and CDR2 sequences are LNHDA and SQIVND (reference sequence).

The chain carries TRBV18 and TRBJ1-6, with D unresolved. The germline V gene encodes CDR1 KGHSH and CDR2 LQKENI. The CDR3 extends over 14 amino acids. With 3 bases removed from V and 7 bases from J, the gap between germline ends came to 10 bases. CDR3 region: CASSPALGNSPLHF. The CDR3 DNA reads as TGTGCCAGCTCACCGGCCCTAGGAAATTCACCCCTCCACTTT.

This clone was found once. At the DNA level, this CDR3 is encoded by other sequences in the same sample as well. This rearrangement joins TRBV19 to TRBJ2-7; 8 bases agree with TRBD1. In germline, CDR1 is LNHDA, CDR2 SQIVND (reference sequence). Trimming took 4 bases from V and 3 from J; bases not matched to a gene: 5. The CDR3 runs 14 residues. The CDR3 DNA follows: TGTGCCAGTAGTACCGGGACAGGTGGCTACGAGCAGTACTTC. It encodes CASSTGTGGYEQYF.

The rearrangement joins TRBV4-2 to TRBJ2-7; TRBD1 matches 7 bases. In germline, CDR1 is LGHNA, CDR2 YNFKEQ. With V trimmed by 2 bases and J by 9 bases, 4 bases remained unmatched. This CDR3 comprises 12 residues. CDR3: CASSQNTGVQYF. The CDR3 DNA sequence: TGTGCCAGCAGCCAAAATACAGGGGTGCAGTACTTC.

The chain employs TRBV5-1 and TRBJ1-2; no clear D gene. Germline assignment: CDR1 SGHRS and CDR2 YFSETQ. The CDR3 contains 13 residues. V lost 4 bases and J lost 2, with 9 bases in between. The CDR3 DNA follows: TGCGCCAGCAGCCCGACGGAGAACTATGGCTACACCTTC. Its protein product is CASSPTENYGYTF.

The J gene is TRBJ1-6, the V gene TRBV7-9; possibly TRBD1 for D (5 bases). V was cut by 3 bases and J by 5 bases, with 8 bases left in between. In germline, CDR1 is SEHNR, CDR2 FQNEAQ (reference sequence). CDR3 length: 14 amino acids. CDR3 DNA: TGTGCCAGCAGCTTTTCCAGGGATAATTCACCCCTCCACTTT. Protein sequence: CASSFSRDNSPLHF.

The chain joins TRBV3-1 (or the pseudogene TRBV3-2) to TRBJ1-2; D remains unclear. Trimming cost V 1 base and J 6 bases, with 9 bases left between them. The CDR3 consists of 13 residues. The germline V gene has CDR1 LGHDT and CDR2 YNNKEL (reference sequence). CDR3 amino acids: CASSQGQANGYTF. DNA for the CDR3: TGTGCCAGCAGCCAAGGTCAGGCAAATGGCTACACCTTC.

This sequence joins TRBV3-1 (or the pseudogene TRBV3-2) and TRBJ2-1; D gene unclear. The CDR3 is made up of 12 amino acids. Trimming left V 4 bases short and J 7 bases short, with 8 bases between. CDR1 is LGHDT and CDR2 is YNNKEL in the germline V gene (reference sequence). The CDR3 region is CASSRLGNEQFF. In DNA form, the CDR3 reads TGTGCCAGCAGCCGTCTGGGGAATGAGCAGTTCTTC.

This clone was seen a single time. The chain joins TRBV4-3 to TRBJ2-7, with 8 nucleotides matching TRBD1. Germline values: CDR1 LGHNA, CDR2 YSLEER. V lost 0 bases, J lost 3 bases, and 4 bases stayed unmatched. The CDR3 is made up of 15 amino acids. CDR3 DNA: TGCGCCAGCAGCCAAGATCTTACAGGGGGCTACGAGCAGTACTTC. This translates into CASSQDLTGGYEQYF.

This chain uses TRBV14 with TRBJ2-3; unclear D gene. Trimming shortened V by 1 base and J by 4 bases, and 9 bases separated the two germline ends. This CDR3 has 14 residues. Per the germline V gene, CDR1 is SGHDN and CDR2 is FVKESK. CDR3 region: CASSQVQLPDTQYF. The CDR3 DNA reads TGTGCCAGCAGCCAAGTACAGTTACCAGATACGCAGTATTTT.